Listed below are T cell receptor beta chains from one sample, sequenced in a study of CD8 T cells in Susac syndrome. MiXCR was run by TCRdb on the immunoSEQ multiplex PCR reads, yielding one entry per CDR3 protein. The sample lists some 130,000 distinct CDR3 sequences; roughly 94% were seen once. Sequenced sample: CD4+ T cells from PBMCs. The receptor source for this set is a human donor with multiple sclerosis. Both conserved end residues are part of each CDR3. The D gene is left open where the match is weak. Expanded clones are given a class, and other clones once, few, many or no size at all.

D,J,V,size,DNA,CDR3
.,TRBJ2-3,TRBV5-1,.,TGCGCCAGCAGCTTAATAGGACAGACCACAGATACGCAGTATTTT,CASSLIGQTTDTQYF
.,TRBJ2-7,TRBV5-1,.,TGCGCCAGCAGCTCCTCATCCGGGACATCCTTCGAGCAGTACTTC,CASSSSSGTSFEQYF
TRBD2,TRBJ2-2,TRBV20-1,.,TGCAGTGCCACACCGGGAGGGGGGACCGGGGAGCTGTTTTTT,CSATPGGGTGELFF
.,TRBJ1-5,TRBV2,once,TGTGCCAGCAGGGGAACGGGACAGCCCCAGCATTTT,CASRGTGQPQHF
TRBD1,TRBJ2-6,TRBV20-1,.,TGCAGTGCTTCGGACAGGGCTGGGGCCAACGTCCTGACTTTC,CSASDRAGANVLTF
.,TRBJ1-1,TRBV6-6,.,TGTGCCAGCAGTTATGAGGGGGGCGGAACTGAAGCTTTCTTT,CASSYEGGGTEAFF
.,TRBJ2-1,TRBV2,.,TGTGCCAGCAGTGGTAAGGACGTGTACAATGAGCAGTTCTTC,CASSGKDVYNEQFF
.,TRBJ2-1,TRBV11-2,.,TGTGCCAGCAGCCCGAAGGGGGGGACAGGAAACACCAATGAGCAGTTCTTC,CASSPKGGTGNTNEQFF
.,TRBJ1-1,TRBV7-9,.,TGTGCCAGCAGCTTAGCGCTGGACACTGAAGCTTTCTTT,CASSLALDTEAFF
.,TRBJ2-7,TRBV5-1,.,TGCGCCAGCAGCGAACAGGGAGCGAACTACGAGCAGTACTTC,CASSEQGANYEQYF
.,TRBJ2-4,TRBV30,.,TGTGCCTGGAGTCGCCAGGACGGTTCGAGGTGGAACATTCAGTACTTC,CAWSRQDGSRWNIQYF
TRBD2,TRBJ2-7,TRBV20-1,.,TGCAGTGCTAGAGGGGCGGGAGGGTTCTACGAGCAGTACTTC,CSARGAGGFYEQYF
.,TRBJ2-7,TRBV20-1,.,TGCAGTGCTAGAGATCAGCTCTACGAGCAGTACTTC,CSARDQLYEQYF
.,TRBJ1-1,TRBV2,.,TGTGCCAGCAACCGGGACGCAATCATGAACACTGAAGCTTTCTTT,CASNRDAIMNTEAFF
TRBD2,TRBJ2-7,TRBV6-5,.,TGTGCCAGCAGGCGGGGAGGGATGGGCTCCTACGAGCAGTACTTC,CASRRGGMGSYEQYF
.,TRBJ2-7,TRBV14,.,TGTGCCAGCAGCTTATGGACAAGCTCCTACGAGCAGTACTTC,CASSLWTSSYEQYF
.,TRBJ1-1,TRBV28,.,TGTGCCACCGGTCTCATGAACACTGAAGCTTTCTTT,CATGLMNTEAFF
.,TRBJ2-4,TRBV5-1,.,TGCGCCAGCAGCTTGGCCGCCGGGACAGCCAAAAACATTCAGTACTTC,CASSLAAGTAKNIQYF
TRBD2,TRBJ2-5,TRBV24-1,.,TGTGCCACCAGTGATACGTCCACTAGCGGTCGAGGGGAGACCCAGTACTTC,CATSDTSTSGRGETQYF
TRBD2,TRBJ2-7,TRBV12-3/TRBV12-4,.,TGTGCCAGCAGTCCCCTTGGGACTAGCGGGAGCTCCTACGAGCAGTACTTC,CASSPLGTSGSSYEQYF
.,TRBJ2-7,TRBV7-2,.,TGTGCCAGCAGCTTAGCAGGGGCGGGACATTCCCGCTACGAGCAGTACTTC,CASSLAGAGHSRYEQYF
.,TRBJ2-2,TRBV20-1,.,TGCAGTGCCCTGAAGGCGGGCGGCGGGGAGCTGTTTTTT,CSALKAGGGELFF
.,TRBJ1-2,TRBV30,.,TGTGCCTGGAGGTGGACGCTCGGGGATGGCTACACCTTC,CAWRWTLGDGYTF
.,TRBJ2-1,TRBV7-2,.,TGTGCCAGCAGCTTATTAAGGAACAATGAGCAGTTCTTC,CASSLLRNNEQFF
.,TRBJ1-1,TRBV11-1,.,TGTGCCAGCAGCTTAGGACAGACTATGAACACTGAAGCTTTCTTT,CASSLGQTMNTEAFF
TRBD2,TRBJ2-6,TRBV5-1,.,TGCGCCAGCAGCTTGGTAGCGGGAGGGCCAACTGGGGCCAACGTCCTGACTTTC,CASSLVAGGPTGANVLTF
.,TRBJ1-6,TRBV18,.,TGTGCCAGCTCGCCGGTACAGGCGGATAATTCACCCCTCCACTTT,CASSPVQADNSPLHF
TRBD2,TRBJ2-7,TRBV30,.,TGTGCCTGGGGCAAGGAGAGTAGCGGGCCCTACGAGCAGTACTTC,CAWGKESSGPYEQYF
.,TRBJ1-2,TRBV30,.,TGTGCCTGGAGTCCGAACACCGTTGATGGCTACACCTTC,CAWSPNTVDGYTF
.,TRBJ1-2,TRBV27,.,TGTGCCAGCAGGCCGACTCAGAACTATGGCTACACCTTC,CASRPTQNYGYTF
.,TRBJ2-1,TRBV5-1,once,TGCGCCAGCAGCCTTGGGGCTACCTCCTACAATGAGCAGTTCTTC,CASSLGATSYNEQFF